This is a list of T cell receptor beta chains from one sample in a study of T cell responses to AZD1222 COVID-19 vaccine. Some clones are missing from TCRdb's copy, which holds only in-frame ones; the method was immunoSEQ multiplex PCR. The sample includes roughly 120,000 clones, 88% seen only once; the top ten take around 20%. The input for sequencing was peripheral blood, taken on day 0 of MenACWY control vaccination. The source of these receptors is an adult in good health. CDR3s include the opening cysteine and the closing phenylalanine or tryptophan. A D gene is named only where the DNA matches it firmly. The size field is filled for only some rows; it gives once, few, many or a size class.

d_gene: TRBD1
abundance: NA
v_gene: TRBV18
j_gene: TRBJ2-7
CDR3aa: CASSRSTGQVNEQYF
CDR3nt: TGTGCCAGCTCACGGTCGACAGGGCAGGTCAACGAGCAGTACTTC

d_gene: TRBD2
abundance: NA
v_gene: TRBV2
j_gene: TRBJ2-7
CDR3aa: CASRRGGVQYF
CDR3nt: TGTGCCAGCAGGCGGGGGGGCGTGCAGTACTTC

d_gene: NA
abundance: NA
v_gene: TRBV5-6
j_gene: TRBJ2-7
CDR3aa: CASSLRQGYEQYF
CDR3nt: TGTGCCAGCAGCCTCCGGCAGGGCTACGAGCAGTACTTC

d_gene: TRBD2
abundance: NA
v_gene: TRBV7-2
j_gene: TRBJ2-3
CDR3aa: CASTPFLLADTDTQYF
CDR3nt: TGTGCCAGCACCCCATTTTTGCTAGCGGACACAGATACGCAGTATTTT

d_gene: TRBD2
abundance: NA
v_gene: TRBV7-8
j_gene: TRBJ2-1
CDR3aa: CASHPSGGPRTEQFF
CDR3nt: TGTGCCAGCCACCCTAGCGGGGGCCCTAGGACTGAGCAGTTCTTC

d_gene: NA
abundance: NA
v_gene: TRBV6-2/TRBV6-3
j_gene: TRBJ2-7
CDR3aa: CASSYHLAGQFSYEQYF
CDR3nt: TGTGCCAGCAGTTACCATTTGGCGGGACAATTTTCCTACGAGCAGTACTTC

d_gene: NA
abundance: NA
v_gene: TRBV9
j_gene: TRBJ2-3
CDR3aa: CTSSPLRDTQYF
CDR3nt: TGTACCAGCAGCCCCCTACGTGATACGCAGTATTTT

d_gene: NA
abundance: NA
v_gene: TRBV5-1
j_gene: TRBJ1-6
CDR3aa: CASSSRDGNSPLHF
CDR3nt: TGCGCCAGCAGTTCCCGGGACGGCAATTCACCCCTCCACTTT

d_gene: TRBD2
abundance: NA
v_gene: TRBV9
j_gene: TRBJ2-7
CDR3aa: CASSVGLAGGPNEQYF
CDR3nt: TGTGCCAGCAGCGTCGGACTAGCGGGAGGGCCCAACGAGCAGTACTTC

d_gene: NA
abundance: NA
v_gene: TRBV7-9
j_gene: TRBJ2-7
CDR3aa: CASSLRKVEQYF
CDR3nt: TGTGCCAGCAGCTTAAGGAAGGTCGAGCAGTACTTC

d_gene: NA
abundance: NA
v_gene: TRBV7-3
j_gene: TRBJ2-7
CDR3aa: CASSLYSSGPYEQYF
CDR3nt: TGTGCCAGCAGCTTATACTCGTCGGGTCCCTACGAGCAGTACTTC

d_gene: NA
abundance: NA
v_gene: TRBV28
j_gene: TRBJ1-3
CDR3aa: CASSAQGGTGNTIYF
CDR3nt: TGTGCCAGCAGTGCCCAAGGGGGGACTGGAAACACCATATATTTT

d_gene: NA
abundance: NA
v_gene: TRBV11-2
j_gene: TRBJ1-6
CDR3aa: CASSLGSPLHF
CDR3nt: TGTGCCAGCAGCTTAGGCTCACCCCTCCACTTT

d_gene: NA
abundance: NA
v_gene: TRBV27
j_gene: TRBJ1-6
CDR3aa: CASSVYYNSPLHF
CDR3nt: TGTGCCAGCAGCGTTTATTATAATTCACCCCTCCACTTT

d_gene: NA
abundance: NA
v_gene: TRBV10-3
j_gene: TRBJ1-3
CDR3aa: CAISESWFPSGNTIYF
CDR3nt: TGTGCCATCAGTGAGTCGTGGTTTCCGTCGGGAAACACCATATATTTT

d_gene: TRBD2
abundance: NA
v_gene: TRBV7-8
j_gene: TRBJ2-5
CDR3aa: CASGFPGLAEETQYF
CDR3nt: TGTGCCAGCGGTTTTCCGGGACTAGCGGAAGAGACCCAGTACTTC

d_gene: NA
abundance: NA
v_gene: TRBV27
j_gene: TRBJ2-5
CDR3aa: CASSLTIGGETQYF
CDR3nt: TGTGCCAGCAGCCTCACAATTGGAGGAGAGACCCAGTACTTC

d_gene: NA
abundance: once
v_gene: TRBV28
j_gene: TRBJ2-1
CDR3aa: CATTDSLGVDEQFF
CDR3nt: TGTGCCACCACGGACTCCCTGGGGGTGGATGAGCAGTTCTTC

d_gene: TRBD2
abundance: NA
v_gene: TRBV11-3
j_gene: TRBJ2-1
CDR3aa: CASSLGLAASYNEQFF
CDR3nt: TGTGCCAGCAGCTTAGGGCTAGCGGCCTCCTACAATGAGCAGTTCTTC

d_gene: NA
abundance: once
v_gene: TRBV4-2
j_gene: TRBJ2-3
CDR3aa: CASSQDLGGNTDTQYF
CDR3nt: TGTGCCAGCAGCCAAGACCTGGGCGGGAACACAGATACGCAGTATTTT